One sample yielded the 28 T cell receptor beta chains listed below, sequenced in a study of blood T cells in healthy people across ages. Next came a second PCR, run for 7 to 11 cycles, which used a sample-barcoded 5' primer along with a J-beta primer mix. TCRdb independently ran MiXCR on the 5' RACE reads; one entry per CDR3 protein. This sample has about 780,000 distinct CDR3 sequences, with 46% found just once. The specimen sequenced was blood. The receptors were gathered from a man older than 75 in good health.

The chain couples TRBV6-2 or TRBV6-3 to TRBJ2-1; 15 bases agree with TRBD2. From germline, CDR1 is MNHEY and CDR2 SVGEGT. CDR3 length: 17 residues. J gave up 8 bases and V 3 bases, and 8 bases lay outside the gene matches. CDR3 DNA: TGTGCCAGCAGTTATCGTGGACTAGCGGGAGGGCCTGATGAGCAGTTCTTC. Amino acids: CASSYRGLAGGPDEQFF.

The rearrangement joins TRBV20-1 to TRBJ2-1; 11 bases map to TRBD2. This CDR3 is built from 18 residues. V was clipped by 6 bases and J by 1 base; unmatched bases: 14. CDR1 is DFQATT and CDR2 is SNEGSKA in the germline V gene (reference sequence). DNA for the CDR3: TGCAGTGCGTACAGATCACTAGCGGGAGATGCATCCTACAATGAGCAGTTCTTC. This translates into CSAYRSLAGDASYNEQFF.

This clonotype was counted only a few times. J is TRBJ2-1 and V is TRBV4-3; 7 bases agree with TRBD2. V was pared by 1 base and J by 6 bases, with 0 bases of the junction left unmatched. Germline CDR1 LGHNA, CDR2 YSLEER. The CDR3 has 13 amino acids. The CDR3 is CASSQGLANEQFF. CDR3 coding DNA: TGCGCCAGCAGCCAAGGACTAGCCAATGAGCAGTTCTTC.

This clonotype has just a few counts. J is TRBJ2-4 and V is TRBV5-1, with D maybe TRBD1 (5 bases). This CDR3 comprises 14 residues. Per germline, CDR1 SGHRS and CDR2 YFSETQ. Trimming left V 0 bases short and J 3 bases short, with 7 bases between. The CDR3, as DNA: TGCGCCAGCAGCTTGGGACAGAACAAAAACATTCAGTACTTC. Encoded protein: CASSLGQNKNIQYF.

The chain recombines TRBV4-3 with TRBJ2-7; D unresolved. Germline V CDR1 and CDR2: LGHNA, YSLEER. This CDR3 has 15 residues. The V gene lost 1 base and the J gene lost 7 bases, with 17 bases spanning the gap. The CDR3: CASSQGYGTTNEQYF. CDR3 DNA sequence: TGCGCCAGCAGCCAAGGATATGGTACGACCAATGAGCAGTACTTC.

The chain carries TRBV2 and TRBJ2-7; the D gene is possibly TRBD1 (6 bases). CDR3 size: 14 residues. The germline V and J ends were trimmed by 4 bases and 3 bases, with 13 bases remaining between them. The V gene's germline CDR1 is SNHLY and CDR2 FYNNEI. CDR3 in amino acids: CASSGDRYLYEQYF. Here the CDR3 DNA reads TGTGCCAGCAGTGGTGACAGGTACCTCTACGAGCAGTACTTC.

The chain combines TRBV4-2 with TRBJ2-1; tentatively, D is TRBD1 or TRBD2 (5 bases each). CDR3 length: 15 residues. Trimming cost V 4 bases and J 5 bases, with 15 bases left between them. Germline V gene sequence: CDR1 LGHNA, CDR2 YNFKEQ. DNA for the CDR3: TGTGCCAGCAGCCCAGAGGGGAGTAGGCACAATGAGCAGTTCTTC. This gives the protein CASSPEGSRHNEQFF.

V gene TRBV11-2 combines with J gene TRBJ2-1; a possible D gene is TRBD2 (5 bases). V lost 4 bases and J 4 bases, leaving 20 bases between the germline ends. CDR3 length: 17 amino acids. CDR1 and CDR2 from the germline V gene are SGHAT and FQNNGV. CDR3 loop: CASSSLARTLIYNEQFF. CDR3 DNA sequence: TGTGCCAGCAGCTCCCTGGCGAGGACTCTAATTTACAATGAGCAGTTCTTC. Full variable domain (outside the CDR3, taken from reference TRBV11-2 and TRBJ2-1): EAGVAQSPRYKIIEKRQSVAFWCNPISGHATLYWYQQILGQGPKLLIQFQNNGVVDDSQLPKDRFSAERLKGVDSTLKIQPAKLEDSAVYLCASSSLARTLIYNEQFFGPGTRLTVL.

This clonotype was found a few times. The CDR3 here is CASSYLTGTGLAKNIQYF. CDR3 DNA: TGTGCCAGCAGTTACTTGACCGGGACAGGACTAGCCAAAAACATTCAGTACTTC. The chain uses TRBV6-2 or TRBV6-3 and TRBJ2-4, with 8 bases fitting TRBD1. Germline V gene sequence: CDR1 MNHEY, CDR2 SVGEGT. V lost 1 base and J lost 0; bases outside the gene matches: 8. The CDR3 is 18 amino acids.

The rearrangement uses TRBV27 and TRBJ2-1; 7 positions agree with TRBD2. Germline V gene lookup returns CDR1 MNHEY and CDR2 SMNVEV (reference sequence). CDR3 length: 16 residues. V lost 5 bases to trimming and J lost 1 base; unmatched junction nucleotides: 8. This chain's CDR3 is CASSPTGTTSYNEQFF. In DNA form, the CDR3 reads TGTGCCAGCAGTCCGACCGGGACTACATCCTACAATGAGCAGTTCTTC.

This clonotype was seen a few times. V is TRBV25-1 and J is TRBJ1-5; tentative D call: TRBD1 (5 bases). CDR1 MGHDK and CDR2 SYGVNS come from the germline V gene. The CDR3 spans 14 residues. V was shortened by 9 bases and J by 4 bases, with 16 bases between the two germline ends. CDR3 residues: CARDRDGKNQPQHF. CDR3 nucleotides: TGTGCCAGAGACCGGGACGGAAAAAATCAGCCCCAGCATTTT.

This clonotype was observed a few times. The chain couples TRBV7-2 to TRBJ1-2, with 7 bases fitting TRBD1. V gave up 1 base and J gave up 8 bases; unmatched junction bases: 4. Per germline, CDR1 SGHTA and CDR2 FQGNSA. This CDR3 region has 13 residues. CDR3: CASSLERGLGYTF. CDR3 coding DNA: TGTGCCAGCAGCTTAGAAAGGGGGCTAGGCTACACCTTC.

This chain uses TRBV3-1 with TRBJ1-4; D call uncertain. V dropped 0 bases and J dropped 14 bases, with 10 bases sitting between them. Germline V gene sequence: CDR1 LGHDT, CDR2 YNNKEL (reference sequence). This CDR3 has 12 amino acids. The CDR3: CASSQDLTQLFF. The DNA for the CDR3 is TGTGCCAGCAGCCAAGATCTCACCCAGCTGTTTTTT.

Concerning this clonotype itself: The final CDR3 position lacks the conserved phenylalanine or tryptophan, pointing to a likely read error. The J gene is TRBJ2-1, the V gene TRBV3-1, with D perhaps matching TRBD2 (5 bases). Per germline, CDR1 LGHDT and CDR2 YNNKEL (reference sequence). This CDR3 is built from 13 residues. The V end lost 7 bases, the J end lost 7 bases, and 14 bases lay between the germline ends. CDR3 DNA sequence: TGTGCCAGCACGACTGGAGGATTGAATGAGCAGTTCTTG. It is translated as CASTTGGLNEQFL.

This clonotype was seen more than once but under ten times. This CDR3 reads CASSLENYGYTF. As DNA, the CDR3 is TGTGCCAGCAGTCTCGAGAACTATGGCTACACCTTC. This chain connects TRBV25-1 to TRBJ1-2; D is unresolved. Trimming removed 5 bases at V and 2 bases at J, with 6 bases between. This CDR3 has 12 residues. CDR1 MGHDK and CDR2 SYGVNS come from the germline V gene.

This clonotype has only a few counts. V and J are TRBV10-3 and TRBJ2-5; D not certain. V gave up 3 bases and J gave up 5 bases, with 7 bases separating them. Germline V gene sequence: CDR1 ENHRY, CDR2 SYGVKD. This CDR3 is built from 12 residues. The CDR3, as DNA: TGTGCCATCAGTGATGCGAGGGAGACCCAGTACTTC. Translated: CAISDARETQYF.

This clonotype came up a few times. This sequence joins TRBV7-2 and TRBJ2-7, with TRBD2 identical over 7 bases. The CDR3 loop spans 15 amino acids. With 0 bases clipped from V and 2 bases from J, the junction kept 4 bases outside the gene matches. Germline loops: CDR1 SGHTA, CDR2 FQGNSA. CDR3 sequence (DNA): TGTGCCAGCAGCTTAGCGGGAGGGCCCCCCTACGAGCAGTACTTC. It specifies CASSLAGGPPYEQYF.

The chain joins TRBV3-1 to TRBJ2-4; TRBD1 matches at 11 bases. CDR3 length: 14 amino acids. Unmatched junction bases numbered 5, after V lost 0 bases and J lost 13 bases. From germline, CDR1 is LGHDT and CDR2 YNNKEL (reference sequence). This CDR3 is CASSQDGQGAKQYF. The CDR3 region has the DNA TGTGCCAGCAGCCAAGACGGACAGGGGGCAAAGCAGTACTTC.

The CDR3 DNA is TGCGCCAGCAGCTTGGCCAACCAGTACCAAGAGACCCAGTACTTC. Amino acid sequence: CASSLANQYQETQYF. V and J are TRBV5-1 and TRBJ2-5; D gene uncertain. The CDR3 consists of 15 residues. Germline values: CDR1 SGHRS, CDR2 YFSETQ. With 0 bases removed from V and 0 bases from J, the gap between germline ends came to 9 bases.

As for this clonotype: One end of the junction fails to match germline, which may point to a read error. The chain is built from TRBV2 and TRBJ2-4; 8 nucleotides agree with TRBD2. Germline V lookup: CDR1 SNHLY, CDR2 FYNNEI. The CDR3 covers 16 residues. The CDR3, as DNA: TGTGCCAGCAGGGAAGGGGCGGGAGGTTCGTACAATGAGCAGTACTTC. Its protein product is CASREGAGGSYNEQYF.

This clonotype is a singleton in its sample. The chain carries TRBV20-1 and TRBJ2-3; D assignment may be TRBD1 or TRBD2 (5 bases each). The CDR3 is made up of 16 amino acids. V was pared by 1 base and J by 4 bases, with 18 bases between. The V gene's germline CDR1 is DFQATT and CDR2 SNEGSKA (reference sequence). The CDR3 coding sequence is TGCAGTGCTAGAGTTCTAGGGACCCAGGGCGCAGATACGCAGTATTTT. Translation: CSARVLGTQGADTQYF.

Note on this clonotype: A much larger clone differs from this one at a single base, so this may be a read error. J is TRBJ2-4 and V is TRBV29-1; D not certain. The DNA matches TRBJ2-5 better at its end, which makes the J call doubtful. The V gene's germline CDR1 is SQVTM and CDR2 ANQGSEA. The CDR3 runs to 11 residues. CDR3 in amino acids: CSVEPGETQYF. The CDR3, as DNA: TGCAGCGTTGAGCCGGGAGAGACCCAGTACTTC.

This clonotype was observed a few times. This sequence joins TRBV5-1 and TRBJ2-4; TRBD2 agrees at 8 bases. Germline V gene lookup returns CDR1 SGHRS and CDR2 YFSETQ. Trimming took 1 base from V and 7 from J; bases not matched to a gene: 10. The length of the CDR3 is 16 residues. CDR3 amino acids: CASSLLLAGNTNIQYF. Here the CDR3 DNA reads TGCGCCAGCAGCTTGCTCCTAGCGGGCAACACCAACATTCAGTACTTC.

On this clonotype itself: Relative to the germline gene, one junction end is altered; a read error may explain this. CDR3 DNA: TGCACCAGCAGCTTGCAGGGAAGGGGAGGGACGTCTGGGGCCAACGTCCTGACTTTC. Translation: CTSSLQGRGGTSGANVLTF. The chain recombines TRBV5-1 with TRBJ2-6, with TRBD2 matching 7 bases. Germline CDR1 reads SGHRS; CDR2 reads YFSETQ. This CDR3 has 19 residues. Together with reference TRBV5-1 and TRBJ2-6, the CDR3 gives the full variable domain: KAGVTQTPRYLIKTRGQQVTLSCSPISGHRSVSWYQQTPGQGLQFLFEYFSETQRNKGNFPGRFSGRQFSNSRSEMNVSTLELGDSALYLCTSSLQGRGGTSGANVLTFGAGSRLTVL.

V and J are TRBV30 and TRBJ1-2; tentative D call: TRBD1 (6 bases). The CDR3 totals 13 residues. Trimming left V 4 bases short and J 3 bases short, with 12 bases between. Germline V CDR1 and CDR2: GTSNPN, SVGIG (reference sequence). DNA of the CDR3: TGTGCCTGGAAAACAGGGTTTTACTATGGCTACACCTTC. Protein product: CAWKTGFYYGYTF.

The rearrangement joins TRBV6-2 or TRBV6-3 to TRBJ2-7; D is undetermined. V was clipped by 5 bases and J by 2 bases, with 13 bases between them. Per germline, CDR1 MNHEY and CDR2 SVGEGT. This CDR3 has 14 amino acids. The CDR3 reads CASSRPSGPYEQYF. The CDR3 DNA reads TGTGCCAGCAGTCGACCCTCCGGACCCTACGAGCAGTACTTC.

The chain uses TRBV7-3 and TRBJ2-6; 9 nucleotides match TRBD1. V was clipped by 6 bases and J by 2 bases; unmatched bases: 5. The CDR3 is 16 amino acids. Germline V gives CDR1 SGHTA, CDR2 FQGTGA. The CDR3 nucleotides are TGTGCCAGCAGAGAGAGGACAGGGGCTGGGGCCAACGTCCTGACTTTC. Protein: CASRERTGAGANVLTF.

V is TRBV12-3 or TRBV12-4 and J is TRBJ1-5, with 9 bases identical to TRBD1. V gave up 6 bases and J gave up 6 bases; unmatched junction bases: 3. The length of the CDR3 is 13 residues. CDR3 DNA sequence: TGTGCCAGCAGCATGGGACAGGGTCAGCCCCAGCATTTT. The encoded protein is CASSMGQGQPQHF.